The 27 T cell receptor beta chains in this list originate from one sample, sequenced in a study of T cells in Graves' hyperthyroidism and ophthalmopathy. Amplification yielded TCR beta CDR3 regions, with RNA transcripts as the source. Initially, a first-round RT-PCR of the TCR CDR3 employed the HTBI primer set. MiXCR, applied by TCRdb to the multiplex PCR reads, yields one record per CDR3 protein. The table lists about 520,000 distinct CDR3 sequences, approximately 25% of them singletons, with roughly 12% in the top ten. Sequenced: blood. These TCRs come from a woman under 40 with Graves' ophthalmopathy.

This clonotype has a count of ten or more. The rearrangement links TRBV12-3 or TRBV12-4 to TRBJ1-2, with D tentatively TRBD1 (6 bases). The V gene lost 6 bases and the J gene lost 4 bases, with 18 bases spanning the gap. The CDR3 contains 15 residues. In DNA form, the CDR3 reads TGTGCCAGCAGCCCGCGGCCGGGGGGCACCTATGGCTACACCTTC. This gives the protein CASSPRPGGTYGYTF.

The chain recombines TRBV20-1 with TRBJ2-7; weak D call: TRBD1 (6 bases). The CDR3 has 14 amino acids. CDR1 and CDR2 from the germline V gene are DFQATT and SNEGSKA (reference sequence). Trimming left V 8 bases short and J 3 bases short, with 20 bases between. In DNA form, the CDR3 reads TGCAGTTCCCCCCGAATACGACAGGACTACGAGCAGTACTTC. Translating gives CSSPRIRQDYEQYF.

This rearrangement joins TRBV20-1 to TRBJ1-1; weak D call: TRBD1 (5 bases). V lost 0 bases to trimming and J lost 4 bases, with 15 bases between them. This CDR3 comprises 15 residues. Germline V gene sequence: CDR1 DFQATT, CDR2 SNEGSKA (reference sequence). CDR3 DNA: TGCAGTGCTAGAGATCTGGGAAAAAGGGGCACTGAAGCTTTCTTT. It yields the protein CSARDLGKRGTEAFF.

This clonotype appeared many times. This sequence joins TRBV12-3 or TRBV12-4 and TRBJ1-2; 7 bases match TRBD1. The CDR3 is made up of 13 amino acids. The V segment lost 5 bases and the J segment 9 bases; nucleotides outside the gene matches: 9. The CDR3 DNA is TGTGCCAGCAGTCCCTCGACAGGGTACAGCTACACCTTC. Its protein is CASSPSTGYSYTF.

This clonotype came up many times. This sequence joins TRBV10-3 and TRBJ2-7, with 9 bases identical to TRBD2. This CDR3 contains 14 residues. The V gene end was trimmed by 11 bases and the J gene end by 4 bases; junction bases not matched to a gene: 12. Germline lookup yields CDR1 ENHRY and CDR2 SYGVKD. The CDR3 DNA follows: TGTGCCGTCGCTGGCGGGGGGGCGGGATACGAGCAGTACTTC. Encoded protein: CAVAGGGAGYEQYF.

The genes are TRBV7-2 and TRBJ2-7; TRBD2 is a possible D gene (5 bases). V shed 1 base and J shed 5 bases, with 15 bases lying between them. This CDR3 has 15 residues. CDR1 and CDR2 from the germline V gene are SGHTA and FQGNSA. The CDR3 coding sequence is TGTGCCAGCAGCTTAGGAGTTTCGGGGTCCGACGAGCAGTACTTC. It yields the protein CASSLGVSGSDEQYF.

A few counts support this clonotype. This rearrangement joins TRBV4-1 to TRBJ2-5, with D tentatively TRBD1 or TRBD2 (5 bases each). The CDR3 length is 14 residues. Trimming cost V 4 bases and J 5 bases, with 14 bases left between them. Per the germline V gene, CDR1 is MGHRA and CDR2 is YSYEKL. The CDR3 region has the DNA TGCGCCAGCAGCCCCTCGGGACCGGGCGAGACCCAGTACTTC. Translating gives CASSPSGPGETQYF.

This clonotype was counted ten times or more. J is TRBJ2-7 and V is TRBV6-5, with TRBD1 as a possible D gene (6 bases). V lost 2 bases and J lost 2, with 13 bases in between. Germline assignment: CDR1 MNHEY and CDR2 SVGAGI. The CDR3 spans 15 residues. The CDR3 protein is CASSYMPGHTYEQYF. CDR3 DNA: TGTGCCAGCAGTTACATGCCGGGACACACCTACGAGCAGTACTTC.

The V gene is TRBV7-7, the J gene TRBJ2-5; D gene unclear. V lost 5 bases to trimming and J lost 5 bases, with 18 bases between them. Germline V CDR1 and CDR2: SSHAT, FNYEAQ (reference sequence). This CDR3 has 15 amino acids. CDR3 DNA: TGTGCCAGCAGCCCGGCGGCGTACCCATTGGAGACCCAGTACTTC. Amino acid sequence: CASSPAAYPLETQYF.

Of note for this clonotype: The conserved phenylalanine or tryptophan is not found at the CDR3 terminus, so this likely reflects a read error. The V gene is TRBV30, the J gene TRBJ1-2; D gene unclear. V was shortened by 1 base and J by 5 bases, with 8 bases between the two germline ends. The CDR3 runs to 12 residues. Per the germline V gene, CDR1 is GTSNPN and CDR2 is SVGIG (reference sequence). The CDR3 bases are TGTGCCTGGAGTGACATGGGATATGGCTACACCCTC. It codes for CAWSDMGYGYTL.

In its sample, this clonotype was seen many times. The chain couples TRBV12-3 or TRBV12-4 to TRBJ2-5; 10 bases fit TRBD2. The CDR3 length is 17 residues. V was clipped by 5 bases and J by 1 base; unmatched bases: 10. CDR3 sequence reads: CASSPLAGGTLQETQYF. CDR3 nucleotide sequence: TGTGCCAGCAGTCCCTTAGCGGGGGGAACCCTCCAAGAGACCCAGTACTTC.

This clonotype has a handful of counts. The chain uses TRBV10-3 and TRBJ1-1, with 7 nucleotides matching TRBD1. This CDR3 is 13 amino acids long. CDR1 is ENHRY, CDR2 SYGVKD, per germline. V shed 6 bases and J 3 bases; nucleotides not matched to a gene: 4. CDR3 sequence: CAIRDRADTEAFF. CDR3 DNA sequence: TGTGCCATCAGAGACAGGGCTGACACTGAAGCTTTCTTT.

V is TRBV12-3 or TRBV12-4 and J is TRBJ1-2; D call uncertain. The V end was cut by 6 bases, the J end by 2 bases, with 10 bases between. This CDR3 contains 13 residues. CDR3 loop: CASSAAVNYGYTF. CDR3 DNA sequence: TGTGCCAGCAGCGCGGCGGTGAACTATGGCTACACCTTC.

The V call is TRBV2, the J call TRBJ1-1; D might be TRBD1 (5 bases). The CDR3 has 13 residues. Germline V gene data show CDR1 as SNHLY and CDR2 as FYNNEI. With 3 bases removed from V and 4 bases from J, the gap between germline ends came to 9 bases. CDR3 protein: CASSEGVTTEAFF. CDR3 nucleotides: TGTGCCAGCAGTGAGGGGGTAACCACTGAAGCTTTCTTT.

This clonotype appeared a few times. The V and J genes are TRBV2 and TRBJ2-2; no reliable D call. From germline, CDR1 is SNHLY and CDR2 FYNNEI. V was shortened by 6 bases and J by 1 base, with 12 bases between the two germline ends. The CDR3 totals 15 residues. The CDR3 nucleotides read TGTGCCAGCAGCGGAAGGGTTGGGAACACCGGGGAGCTGTTTTTT. Its protein is CASSGRVGNTGELFF.

The sample holds many counts of this clonotype. The chain couples TRBV6-1 to TRBJ2-7; 8 bases line up with TRBD2. The CDR3 is 13 residues long. Trimming cost V 7 bases and J 1 base; bases outside gene matches: 3. The germline V gene encodes CDR1 MNHNS and CDR2 SASEGT. The CDR3 sequence: CASTAGESYEQYF. CDR3 bases: TGTGCCAGCACAGCGGGGGAATCCTACGAGCAGTACTTC.

The gene calls are TRBV10-3 and TRBJ2-5; 8 nucleotides align to TRBD2. From germline, CDR1 is ENHRY and CDR2 SYGVKD. There are 15 residues in the CDR3. Trimming at V came to 3 bases and at J to 1 base, leaving 4 bases not matched to a gene. Here the CDR3 reads CAISDSGGFQETQYF. As DNA, the CDR3 is TGTGCCATCAGTGACAGCGGGGGCTTCCAAGAGACCCAGTACTTC.

Regarding this clonotype: This may stem from a read error, because a much larger clone lies one nucleotide away. CDR3 sequence: CASSMRGGGFTF. The CDR3 DNA reads TGTGCCAGTAGTATGAGGGGAGGTGGCTTCACCTTC. The chain recombines TRBV19 with TRBJ1-2; the D gene is possibly TRBD1 (5 bases). The CDR3 is 12 amino acids. Looked up from germline, CDR1 is LNHDA and CDR2 is SQIVND (reference sequence).

The sample holds many counts of this clonotype. This rearrangement joins TRBV20-1 to TRBJ2-2; D might be TRBD2 (5 bases). The CDR3 runs 14 residues. Germline loops: CDR1 DFQATT, CDR2 SNEGSKA (reference sequence). The V end was cut by 0 bases, the J end by 2 bases, with 7 bases between. The CDR3 protein is CSARDEGNTGELFF. CDR3 sequence (DNA): TGCAGTGCTAGAGATGAGGGAAACACCGGGGAGCTGTTTTTT.

The table lists this clonotype with many counts. A much more abundant neighbour one base away suggests this may be a read error. The rearrangement links TRBV12-3 or TRBV12-4 to TRBJ1-1, with D tentatively TRBD1 (6 bases). This CDR3 contains 11 residues. CDR3 nucleotide sequence: TGTGTCAGCAGTCCAGGGACAGAAGCTTTCTTT. This encodes CVSSPGTEAFF.

As concerns this clonotype: A much larger clonotype is one base distant, so this may be a read error. This sequence joins TRBV10-3 and TRBJ1-5; TRBD1 aligns across 10 bases. Germline loops: CDR1 ENHRY, CDR2 SYGVKD. CDR3 length: 15 amino acids. CDR3 in DNA: TGTGCCATCAGTGGGGACAGGGGTGGCAATCAGGCCCAGCATTTT. Translation: CAISGDRGGNQAQHF.

The gene calls are TRBV2 and TRBJ2-5; 8 bases match TRBD2. Trimming took 8 bases from V and 5 from J; bases not matched to a gene: 1. The CDR3 sequence is 11 residues long. CDR1 SNHLY and CDR2 FYNNEI come from the germline V gene. The CDR3 nucleotides read TGTGCCAGCGCTAGCGGGGAGACCCAGTACTTC. It translates to CASASGETQYF.

This clonotype was detected ten times or more. The V and J genes are TRBV7-9 and TRBJ1-3; 8 nucleotides agree with TRBD1. The CDR3 contains 15 residues. V lost 5 bases and J lost 2; bases outside the gene matches: 5. Germline CDR1 is SEHNR and CDR2 is FQNEAQ (reference sequence). DNA of the CDR3: TGTGCCAGCAGCCATCAGGACAGGGCTGGAAACACCATATATTTT. As protein: CASSHQDRAGNTIYF. The full variable domain, with the rest looked up from reference TRBV7-9 and TRBJ1-3, is DTGVSQNPRHKITKRGQNVTFRCDPISEHNRLYWYRQTLGQGPEFLTYFQNEAQLEKSRLLSDRFSAERPKGSFSTLEIQRTEQGDSAMYLCASSHQDRAGNTIYFGEGSWLTVV.

This clonotype has ten or more counts. The gene calls are TRBV6-1 and TRBJ1-2; D might be TRBD1 (5 bases). Germline V CDR1 and CDR2: MNHNS, SASEGT. This CDR3 has 17 residues. The ends were cut back, 7 bases at V and 2 bases at J, with 23 bases in the middle. This chain's CDR3 is CASTRRGPSSSNYGYTF. Here the CDR3 DNA reads TGTGCCAGCACCCGCCGGGGCCCATCGTCCTCAAACTATGGCTACACCTTC.

In this sample, this clonotype turned up many times. The gene calls are TRBV20-1 and TRBJ2-5, with TRBD2 identical over 8 bases. The CDR3 runs to 14 residues. Germline CDR1 DFQATT, CDR2 SNEGSKA (reference sequence). J was trimmed by 2 bases and V by 1 base; bases with no gene match: 3. The CDR3 nucleotides read TGCAGTGCTAGAGCGGGGGGGCTTCAAGAGACCCAGTACTTC. Translated: CSARAGGLQETQYF.

This clonotype was detected ten times or more. V gene TRBV7-2 combines with J gene TRBJ2-5; no clear D gene. Trimming removed 0 bases from V and 1 base from J, with 15 bases in between. The CDR3 length is 17 residues. Germline lookup yields CDR1 SGHTA and CDR2 FQGNSA. The CDR3 loop is CASSLAGSFLLQETQYF. In DNA, the CDR3 is TGTGCCAGCAGCTTAGCCGGATCCTTTCTGCTCCAAGAGACCCAGTACTTC.

Note on this clonotype: This may be a read error: a much more frequent sequence differs by one nucleotide. The chain combines TRBV20-1 with TRBJ2-5, with 8 bases identical to TRBD2. The CDR3 spans 17 residues. CDR1 is DFQATT, CDR2 SNEGSKA, per germline (reference sequence). The CDR3, as DNA: TGCAGTGCTAGAGAGGATCGGCGGGGGGTCACCCAAGAGACCAAGTACTTC. Translating it yields CSAREDRRGVTQETKYF.